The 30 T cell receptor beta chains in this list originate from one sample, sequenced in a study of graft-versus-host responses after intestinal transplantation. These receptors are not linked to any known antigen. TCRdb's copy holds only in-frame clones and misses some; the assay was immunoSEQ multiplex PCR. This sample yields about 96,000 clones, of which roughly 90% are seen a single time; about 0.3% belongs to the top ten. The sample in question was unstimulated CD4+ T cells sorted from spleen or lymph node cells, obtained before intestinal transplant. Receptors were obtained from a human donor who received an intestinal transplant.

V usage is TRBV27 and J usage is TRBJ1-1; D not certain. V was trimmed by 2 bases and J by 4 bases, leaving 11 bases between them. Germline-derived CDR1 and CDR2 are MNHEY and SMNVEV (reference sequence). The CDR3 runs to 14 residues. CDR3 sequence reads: CASSLTWLGTEAFF. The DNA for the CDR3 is TGTGCCAGCAGTTTAACCTGGTTGGGCACTGAAGCTTTCTTT.

CDR3 DNA sequence: TGCGCCAGCAGCTTGGGGAGGGAAGGGTCACCCCTCCACTTT. Amino acid sequence: CASSLGREGSPLHF. The chain uses TRBV5-1 and TRBJ1-6; D not resolved. Trimming removed 0 bases from V and 10 bases from J, with 11 bases in between. This CDR3 region has 14 residues. Germline-derived CDR1 and CDR2 are SGHRS and YFSETQ.

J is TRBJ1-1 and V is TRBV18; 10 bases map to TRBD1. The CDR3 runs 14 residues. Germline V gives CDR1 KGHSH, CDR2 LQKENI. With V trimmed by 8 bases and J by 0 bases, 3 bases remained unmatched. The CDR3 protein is CASTGTGVNTEAFF. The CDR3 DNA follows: TGTGCCAGCACCGGGACAGGGGTGAACACTGAAGCTTTCTTT.

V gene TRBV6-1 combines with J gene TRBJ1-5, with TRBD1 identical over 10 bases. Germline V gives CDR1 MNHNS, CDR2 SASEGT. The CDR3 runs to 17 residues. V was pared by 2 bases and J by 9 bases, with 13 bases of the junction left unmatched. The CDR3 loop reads CASSEPVVGQGFRPQHF. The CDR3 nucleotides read TGTGCCAGCAGTGAACCGGTGGTGGGACAGGGGTTTCGGCCCCAGCATTTT.

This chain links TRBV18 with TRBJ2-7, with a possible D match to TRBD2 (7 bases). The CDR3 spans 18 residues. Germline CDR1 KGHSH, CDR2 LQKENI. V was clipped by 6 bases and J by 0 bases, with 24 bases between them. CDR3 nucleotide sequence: TGTGCCAGCTCGAGGAGGGGGGGTTCCGGCCTAAGCTCCTACGAGCAGTACTTC. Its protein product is CASSRRGGSGLSSYEQYF.

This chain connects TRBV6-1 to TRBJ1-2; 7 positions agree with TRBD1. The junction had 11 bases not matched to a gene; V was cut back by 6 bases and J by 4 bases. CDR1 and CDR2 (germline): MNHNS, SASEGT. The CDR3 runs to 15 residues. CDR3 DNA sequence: TGTGCCAGCAGCTCCTACTCAGGGGGTCCCTATGGCTACACCTTC. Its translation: CASSSYSGGPYGYTF.

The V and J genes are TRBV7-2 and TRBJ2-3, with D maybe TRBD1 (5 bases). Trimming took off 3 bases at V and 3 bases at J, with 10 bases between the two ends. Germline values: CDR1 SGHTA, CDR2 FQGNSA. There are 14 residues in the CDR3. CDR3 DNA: TGTGCCAGCAGCTTGGTAGGGGCTACAGATACGCAGTATTTT. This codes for CASSLVGATDTQYF.

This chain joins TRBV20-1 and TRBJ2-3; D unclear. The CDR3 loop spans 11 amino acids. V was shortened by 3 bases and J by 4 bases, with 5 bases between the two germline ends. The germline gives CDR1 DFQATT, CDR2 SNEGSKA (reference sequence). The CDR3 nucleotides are TGCAGTGCTAGGATATCAGATACGCAGTATTTT. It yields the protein CSARISDTQYF.

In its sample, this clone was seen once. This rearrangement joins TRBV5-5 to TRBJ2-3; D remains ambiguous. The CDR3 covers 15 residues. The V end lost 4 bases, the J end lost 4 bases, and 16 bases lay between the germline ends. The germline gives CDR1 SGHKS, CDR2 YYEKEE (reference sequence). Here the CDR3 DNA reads TGTGCCAGCAGCCCACCCCTCCTCGACTCAGATACGCAGTATTTT. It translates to CASSPPLLDSDTQYF. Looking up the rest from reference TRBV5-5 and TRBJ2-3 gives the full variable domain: DAGVTQSPTHLIKTRGQQVTLRCSPISGHKSVSWYQQVLGQGPQFIFQYYEKEERGRGNFPDRFSARQFPNYSSELNVNALLLGDSALYLCASSPPLLDSDTQYFGPGTRLTVL.

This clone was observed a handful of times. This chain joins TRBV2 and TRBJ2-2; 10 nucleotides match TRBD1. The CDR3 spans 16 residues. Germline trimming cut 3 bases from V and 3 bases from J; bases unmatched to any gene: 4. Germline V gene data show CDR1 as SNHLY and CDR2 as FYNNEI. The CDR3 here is CASSDRDRGDTGELFF. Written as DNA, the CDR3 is TGTGCCAGCAGTGACCGGGACAGGGGAGACACCGGGGAGCTGTTTTTT.

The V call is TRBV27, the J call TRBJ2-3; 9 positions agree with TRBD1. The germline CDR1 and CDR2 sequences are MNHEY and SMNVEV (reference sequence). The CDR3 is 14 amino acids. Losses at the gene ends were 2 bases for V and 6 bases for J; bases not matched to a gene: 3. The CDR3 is CASSLIQGADTQYF. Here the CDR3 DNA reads TGTGCCAGCAGTTTAATACAGGGGGCCGATACGCAGTATTTT.

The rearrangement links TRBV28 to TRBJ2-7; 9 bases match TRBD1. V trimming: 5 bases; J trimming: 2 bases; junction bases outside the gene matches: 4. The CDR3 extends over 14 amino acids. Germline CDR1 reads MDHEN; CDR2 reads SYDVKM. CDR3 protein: CASSTGTGTYEQYF. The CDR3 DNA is TGTGCCAGCAGTACCGGGACAGGGACCTACGAGCAGTACTTC.

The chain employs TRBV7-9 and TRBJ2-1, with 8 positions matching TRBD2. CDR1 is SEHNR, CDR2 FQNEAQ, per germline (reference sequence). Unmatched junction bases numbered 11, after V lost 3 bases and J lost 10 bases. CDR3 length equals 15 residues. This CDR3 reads CASSFWREEPPEQFF. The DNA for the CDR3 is TGTGCCAGCAGCTTTTGGCGGGAGGAACCCCCCGAGCAGTTCTTC.

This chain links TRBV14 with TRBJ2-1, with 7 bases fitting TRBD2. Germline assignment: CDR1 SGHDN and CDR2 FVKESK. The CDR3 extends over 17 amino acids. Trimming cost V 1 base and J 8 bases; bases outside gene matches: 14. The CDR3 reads CASSQGAVEAAGDEQFF. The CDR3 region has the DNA TGTGCCAGCAGCCAAGGGGCCGTTGAGGCCGCGGGGGATGAGCAGTTCTTC.

CDR3 coding DNA: TGTGCCAGTAGTATTTACGGAACTTCTTACGAGCAGTACTTC. It yields the protein CASSIYGTSYEQYF. This chain connects TRBV19 to TRBJ2-7; D not certain. Germline CDR1 LNHDA, CDR2 SQIVND (reference sequence). CDR3 length: 14 amino acids. V was pared by 3 bases and J by 4 bases, with 13 bases between.

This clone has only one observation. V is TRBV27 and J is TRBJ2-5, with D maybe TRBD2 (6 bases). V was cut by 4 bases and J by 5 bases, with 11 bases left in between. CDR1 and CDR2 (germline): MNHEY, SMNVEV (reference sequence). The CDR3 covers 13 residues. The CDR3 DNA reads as TGTGCCAGCAGTTATGCAGGGAGGGAGACCCAGTACTTC. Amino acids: CASSYAGRETQYF.

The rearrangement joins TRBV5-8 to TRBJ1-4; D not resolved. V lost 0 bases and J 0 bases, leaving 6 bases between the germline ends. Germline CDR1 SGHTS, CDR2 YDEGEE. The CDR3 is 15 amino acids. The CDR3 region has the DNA TGTGCCAGCAGCTTGGGACTAGCAACTAATGAAAAACTGTTTTTT. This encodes CASSLGLATNEKLFF.

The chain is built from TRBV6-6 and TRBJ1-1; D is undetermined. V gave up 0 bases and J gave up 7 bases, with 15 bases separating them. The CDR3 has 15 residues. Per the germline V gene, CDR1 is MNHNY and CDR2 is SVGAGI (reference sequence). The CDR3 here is CASSYSNPTASEAFF. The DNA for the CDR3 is TGTGCCAGCAGTTACTCGAACCCCACAGCAAGTGAAGCTTTCTTT.

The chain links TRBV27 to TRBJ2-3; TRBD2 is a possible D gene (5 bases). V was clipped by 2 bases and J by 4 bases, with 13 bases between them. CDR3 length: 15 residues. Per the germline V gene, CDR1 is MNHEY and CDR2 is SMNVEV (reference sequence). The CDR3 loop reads CASSLTDYGADTQYF. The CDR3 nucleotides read TGTGCCAGCAGTTTAACAGACTATGGGGCAGATACGCAGTATTTT.

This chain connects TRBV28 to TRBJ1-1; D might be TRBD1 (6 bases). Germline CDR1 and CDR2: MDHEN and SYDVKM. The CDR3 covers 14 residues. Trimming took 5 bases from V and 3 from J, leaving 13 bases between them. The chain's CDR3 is CASSETGTYTEAFF. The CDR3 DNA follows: TGTGCCAGCAGTGAGACAGGAACGTACACTGAAGCTTTCTTT.

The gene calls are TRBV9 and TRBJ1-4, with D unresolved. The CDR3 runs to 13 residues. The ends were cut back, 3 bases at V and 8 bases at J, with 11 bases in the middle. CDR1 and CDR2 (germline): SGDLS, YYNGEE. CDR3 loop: CASSAKGREKLFF. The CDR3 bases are TGTGCCAGCAGCGCGAAGGGTCGGGAAAAACTGTTTTTT.

CDR3 residues: CASSPTPRDYEQYF. CDR3 nucleotide sequence: TGTGCCAGCAGTCCCACTCCCAGAGACTACGAGCAGTACTTC. The chain joins TRBV28 to TRBJ2-7; D uncertain. The germline CDR1 and CDR2 sequences are MDHEN and SYDVKM. The CDR3 covers 14 residues. Between the trimmed V and J ends, which lost 5 bases and 3 bases, there was a span of 14 bases.

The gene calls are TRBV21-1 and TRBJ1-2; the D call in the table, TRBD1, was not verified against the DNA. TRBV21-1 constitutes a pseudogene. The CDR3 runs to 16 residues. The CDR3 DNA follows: TGTGCCAGCAGCAAAGTTGAGAACAGGTGGGTCTATGGCTACACCTTC. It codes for CASSKVENRWVYGYTF.

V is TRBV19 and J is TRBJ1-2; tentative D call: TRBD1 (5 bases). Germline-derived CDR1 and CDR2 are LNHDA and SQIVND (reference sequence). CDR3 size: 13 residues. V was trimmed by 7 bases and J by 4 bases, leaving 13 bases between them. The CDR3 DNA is TGTGCCAGTAAATACACAGGTCGCTATGGCTACACCTTC. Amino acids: CASKYTGRYGYTF.

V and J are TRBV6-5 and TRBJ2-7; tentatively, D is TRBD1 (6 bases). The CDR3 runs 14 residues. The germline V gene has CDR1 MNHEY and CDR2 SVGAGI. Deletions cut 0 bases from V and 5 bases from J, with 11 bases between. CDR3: CASSYSGGWNEQYF. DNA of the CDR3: TGTGCCAGCAGTTACTCAGGGGGATGGAACGAGCAGTACTTC.

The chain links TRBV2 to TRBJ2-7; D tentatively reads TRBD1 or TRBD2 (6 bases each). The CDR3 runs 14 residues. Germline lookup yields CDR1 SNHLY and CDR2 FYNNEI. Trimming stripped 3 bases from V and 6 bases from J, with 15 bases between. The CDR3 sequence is CASSDGGRLGEQYF. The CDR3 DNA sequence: TGTGCCAGCAGTGATGGGGGGCGCTTGGGCGAGCAGTACTTC.

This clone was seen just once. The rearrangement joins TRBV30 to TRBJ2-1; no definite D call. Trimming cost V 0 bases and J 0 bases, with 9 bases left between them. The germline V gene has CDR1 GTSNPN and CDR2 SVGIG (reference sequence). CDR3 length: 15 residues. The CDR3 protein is CAWSVGQSSYNEQFF. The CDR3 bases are TGTGCCTGGAGTGTAGGTCAGAGCTCCTACAATGAGCAGTTCTTC.

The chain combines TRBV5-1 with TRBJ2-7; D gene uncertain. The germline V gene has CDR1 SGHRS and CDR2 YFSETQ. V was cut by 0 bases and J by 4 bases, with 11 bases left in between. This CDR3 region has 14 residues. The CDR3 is CASSLGRVRYEQYF. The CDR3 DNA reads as TGCGCCAGCAGCTTGGGAAGGGTTAGGTACGAGCAGTACTTC. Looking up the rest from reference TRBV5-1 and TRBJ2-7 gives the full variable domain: KAGVTQTPRYLIKTRGQQVTLSCSPISGHRSVSWYQQTPGQGLQFLFEYFSETQRNKGNFPGRFSGRQFSNSRSEMNVSTLELGDSALYLCASSLGRVRYEQYFGPGTRLTVT.

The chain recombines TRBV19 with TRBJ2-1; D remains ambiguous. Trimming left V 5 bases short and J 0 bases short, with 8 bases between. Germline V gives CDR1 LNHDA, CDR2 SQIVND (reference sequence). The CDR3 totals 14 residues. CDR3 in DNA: TGTGCCAGTAGTTTGGGAAGCTCCTACAATGAGCAGTTCTTC. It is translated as CASSLGSSYNEQFF.

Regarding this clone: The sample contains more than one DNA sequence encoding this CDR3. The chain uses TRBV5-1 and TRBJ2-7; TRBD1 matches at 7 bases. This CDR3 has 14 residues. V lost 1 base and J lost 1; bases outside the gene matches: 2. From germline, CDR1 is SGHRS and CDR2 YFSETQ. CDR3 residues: CASSLRTGSYEQYF. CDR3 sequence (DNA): TGCGCCAGCAGCTTGAGGACAGGATCCTACGAGCAGTACTTC.